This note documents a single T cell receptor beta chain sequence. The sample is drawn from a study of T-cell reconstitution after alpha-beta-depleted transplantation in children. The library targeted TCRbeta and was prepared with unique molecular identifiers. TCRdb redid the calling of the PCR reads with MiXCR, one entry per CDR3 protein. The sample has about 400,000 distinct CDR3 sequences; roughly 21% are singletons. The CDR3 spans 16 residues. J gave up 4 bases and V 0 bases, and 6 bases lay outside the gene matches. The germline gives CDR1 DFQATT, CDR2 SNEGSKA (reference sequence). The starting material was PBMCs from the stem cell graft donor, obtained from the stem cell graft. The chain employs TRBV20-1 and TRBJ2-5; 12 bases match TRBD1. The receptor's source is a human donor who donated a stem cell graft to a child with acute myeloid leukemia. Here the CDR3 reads CSARDPGQGAGETQYF. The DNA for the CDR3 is TGCAGTGCTAGAGATCCGGGACAGGGGGCAGGAGAGACCCAGTACTTC.